Following are 25 T cell receptor beta chains from one sample sequenced in a study of T cell clusters in autoimmune cytopenias. Each sample's input was 200 to 300 ng genomic DNA, 35,000 to 40,000 genome equivalents. Multiplex touch-down PCR amplified TRB using TRB-A and TRB-B pools in one tube. One entry per CDR3 protein, without DNA, is what TCRdb gives after re-calling the multiplex PCR reads. This table lists thousands of distinct CDR3 sequences. The specimen was peripheral blood. The receptors shown here come from a human donor with an autoimmune cytopenia or autoimmune hepatitis (not recorded which).

The gene calls are TRBV6-9 and TRBJ2-7; TCRdb returns TRBD1, unconfirmable since there is no DNA. This CDR3 comprises 17 residues. Germline loops: CDR1 MNHGY, CDR2 SVAAGI. CDR3 amino acids: CASSPRRGEGLSYEQYF.

Considering frequency, this clonotype is medium-sized. The chain uses TRBV5-4 and TRBJ1-2; TCRdb indicates TRBD1, and absent DNA this call remains unverified. Germline CDR1 reads SGHNT; CDR2 reads YYREEE (reference sequence). This CDR3 is built from 16 residues. The CDR3 loop reads CASSLFGSGVHYGYTF.

This chain uses TRBV7-9 with TRBJ2-7; lacking DNA, the TRBD2 call made by TCRdb goes unchecked. Germline lookup yields CDR1 SEHNR and CDR2 FQNEAQ (reference sequence). The CDR3 length is 12 residues. The CDR3 sequence is CASSLGSREQYF.

J is TRBJ2-2 and V is TRBV9; the D call from TCRdb, TRBD2, cannot be confirmed without DNA. This CDR3 spans 20 amino acids. Looked up from germline, CDR1 is SGDLS and CDR2 is YYNGEE. CDR3 amino acids: CASSVATVGWTSGRTGELFF.

This rearrangement joins TRBV27 to TRBJ2-4; TCRdb returns TRBD1, unconfirmable since there is no DNA. Germline V gives CDR1 MNHEY, CDR2 SMNVEV (reference sequence). This CDR3 is 16 amino acids long. CDR3 protein: CASNAVTGGNKNIQYF.

The gene calls are TRBV30 and TRBJ1-4; TCRdb indicates TRBD1, and absent DNA this call remains unverified. The CDR3 is 16 residues long. In germline, CDR1 is GTSNPN, CDR2 SVGIG (reference sequence). The CDR3 is CASSMTGVVTNKKLFF.

V and J are TRBV18 and TRBJ2-3. Germline-derived CDR1 and CDR2 are KGHSH and LQKENI. CDR3 length: 13 residues. The CDR3 sequence is CASSDSSTDTQYF.

This clonotype shows up as medium-sized by frequency. The rearrangement joins TRBV19 to TRBJ1-5; without DNA, the TCRdb call of TRBD1 cannot be checked. The CDR3 extends over 13 amino acids. Looked up from germline, CDR1 is LNHDA and CDR2 is SQIVND (reference sequence). The CDR3 protein is CASSPGEGQPQHF.

This clonotype is classed as medium-sized by frequency. The chain carries TRBV7-6 and TRBJ1-1. This CDR3 comprises 13 residues. CDR1 is SGHVS and CDR2 is FNYEAQ in the germline V gene. CDR3 in amino acids: CASSLKDTDLAFF.

The rearrangement joins TRBV30 to TRBJ1-5. The CDR3 sequence is 15 residues long. Per the germline V gene, CDR1 is GTSNPN and CDR2 is SVGIG (reference sequence). The chain's CDR3 is CAWSTGFKAWQPQHF.

This clonotype counts as medium-sized by frequency. The chain carries TRBV27 and TRBJ2-3. Germline V gene lookup returns CDR1 MNHEY and CDR2 SMNVEV (reference sequence). The CDR3 length is 15 residues. The CDR3: CASSPRQFGADTQYF.

In terms of frequency, this clonotype is medium-sized. The V and J genes are TRBV14 and TRBJ2-6. Germline values: CDR1 SGHDN, CDR2 FVKESK. CDR3 length equals 19 residues. The CDR3 loop reads CASSQVRISGVSGANVLTF.

The chain has TRBV6-4 and TRBJ2-3; the D call from TCRdb, TRBD1, cannot be confirmed without DNA. The CDR3 is 16 residues long. The germline gives CDR1 MRHNA, CDR2 SNTAGT. The chain's CDR3 is CASSESGQGAADTQYF.

In terms of frequency, this clonotype is medium-sized (0.01 to 0.1%). CDR3 amino acids: CASSSLAGSIYEQYF. This chain uses TRBV27 with TRBJ2-7; TCRdb calls TRBD2, which cannot be checked without DNA. The CDR3 runs 15 residues. CDR1 is MNHEY, CDR2 SMNVEV, per germline (reference sequence).

This clonotype shows up as medium-sized (0.01 to 0.1%) by frequency. The rearrangement joins TRBV15 to TRBJ1-5; TCRdb's D call, TRBD1, is unchecked because there is no DNA. The germline V gene has CDR1 LNHNV and CDR2 YYDKDF (reference sequence). CDR3 length equals 17 residues. CDR3 loop: CATSTGDVGSRNQPQHF.

The V gene is TRBV20-1, the J gene TRBJ2-5; lacking DNA, the TRBD1 call made by TCRdb goes unchecked. The germline V gene has CDR1 DFQATT and CDR2 SNEGSKA (reference sequence). The CDR3 has 14 residues. CDR3 amino acids: CSARGRQGAETQYF.

This clonotype ranks as medium-sized in terms of frequency. This chain joins TRBV5-6 and TRBJ1-1; absent DNA, TCRdb's TRBD1 call cannot be checked. CDR1 and CDR2 from the germline V gene are SGHDT and YYEEEE. CDR3 length: 17 amino acids. CDR3 loop: CASTQSDRSIAQLGAFF.

The V call is TRBV5-1, the J call TRBJ2-5; TCRdb's D gene call, TRBD2, goes unchecked for lack of DNA. Germline V lookup: CDR1 SGHRS, CDR2 YFSETQ. The CDR3 extends over 13 amino acids. CDR3 sequence: CASRGGNQETQYF.

The rearrangement links TRBV6-6 to TRBJ2-7. CDR1 MNHNY and CDR2 SVGAGI come from the germline V gene (reference sequence). CDR3 length: 11 amino acids. The CDR3 reads CASSYDAQTYF.

This clonotype is deemed medium-sized by its frequency. The chain links TRBV6-6 to TRBJ1-2. This CDR3 contains 14 residues. CDR1 is MNHNY, CDR2 SVGAGI, per germline (reference sequence). The chain's CDR3 is CASSYSIGNYGYTF.

Measured by frequency, this clonotype is medium-sized. The chain couples TRBV6-6 to TRBJ2-7; the TRBD1 assignment by TCRdb is unverifiable without DNA. Germline V gene lookup returns CDR1 MNHNY and CDR2 SVGAGI (reference sequence). The CDR3 contains 15 residues. CDR3 protein: CARKQTGTGDYEQYF.

This chain connects TRBV6-2 or TRBV6-3 to TRBJ2-7; TCRdb proposes TRBD1, but this gene call is untestable without DNA. This CDR3 is built from 14 residues. Germline V lookup: CDR1 MNHEY, CDR2 SVGEGT. The chain's CDR3 is CASTSQGFSYEQYF.

V and J are TRBV7-9 and TRBJ2-1. Looked up from germline, CDR1 is SEHNR and CDR2 is FQNEAQ (reference sequence). This CDR3 contains 11 residues. Here the CDR3 reads CASGIYNEQFF.

The rearrangement uses TRBV5-1 and TRBJ1-2. The CDR3 consists of 14 residues. Germline V gives CDR1 SGHRS, CDR2 YFSETQ. This CDR3 reads CASSPMMGHYGYTF.

This clonotype counts as medium-sized by frequency. This rearrangement joins TRBV12-3 or TRBV12-4 to TRBJ2-7; TCRdb picks TRBD2, but there is no DNA to check that call. The CDR3 loop spans 13 amino acids. CDR3 region: CASRSGAVYEQYF.